The 2 T cell receptor beta chains reported below all come from one sample, sequenced in a study of neurological immune-mediated disorders. MiXCR was run by TCRdb on the 5' RACE reads, yielding one entry per CDR3 protein. Here the sample spans 70,000 to 75,000 distinct CDR3 sequences, roughly 13% being singletons. Time point specified: longitudinal time-point 1 (baseline). The sample was PBMCs. The receptors stem from a female donor with HTLV-1-associated myelopathy (HAM/TSP).

This clonotype was counted at least ten times. The gene calls are TRBV7-2 and TRBJ1-2; 8 positions match TRBD1. With V trimmed by 5 bases and J by 2 bases, 7 bases remained unmatched. The CDR3 runs to 15 residues. Germline CDR1 is SGHTA and CDR2 is FQGNSA. The CDR3 region is CASSQGGQVNYGYTF. The CDR3 DNA follows: TGTGCCAGCAGCCAAGGGGGACAGGTGAACTATGGCTACACCTTC.

This clonotype was picked up many times. The chain has TRBV29-1 and TRBJ2-7, with 11 bases that match TRBD1. The germline V gene encodes CDR1 SQVTM and CDR2 ANQGSEA. The CDR3 consists of 12 residues. Trimming removed 1 base from V and 9 bases from J; junction bases left unmatched: 2. The CDR3 DNA sequence: TGCAGCGTTGAAGTGGGACAGGGGGGGCAGTACTTC. It translates to CSVEVGQGGQYF.